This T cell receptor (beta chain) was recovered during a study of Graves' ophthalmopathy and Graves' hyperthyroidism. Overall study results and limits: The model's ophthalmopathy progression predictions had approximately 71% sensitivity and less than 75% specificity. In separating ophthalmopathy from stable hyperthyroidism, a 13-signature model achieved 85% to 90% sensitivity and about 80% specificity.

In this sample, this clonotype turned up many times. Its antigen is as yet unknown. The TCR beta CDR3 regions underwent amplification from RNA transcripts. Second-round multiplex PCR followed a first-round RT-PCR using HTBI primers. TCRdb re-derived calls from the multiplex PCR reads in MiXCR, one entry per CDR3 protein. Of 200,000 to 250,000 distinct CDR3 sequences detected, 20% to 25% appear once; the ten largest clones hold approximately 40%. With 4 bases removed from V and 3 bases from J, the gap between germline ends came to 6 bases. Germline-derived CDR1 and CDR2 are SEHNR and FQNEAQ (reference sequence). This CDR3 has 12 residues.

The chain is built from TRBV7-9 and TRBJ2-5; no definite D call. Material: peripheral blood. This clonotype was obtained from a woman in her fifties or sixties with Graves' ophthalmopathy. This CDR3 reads CASSSRKETQYF. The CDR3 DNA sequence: TGTGCCAGCAGCTCTCGGAAAGAGACCCAGTACTTC.